Each of the 21 T cell receptor beta chains below was sequenced from the same sample in a study of cytomegalovirus exposure and HLA in healthy donors. 13 Jbeta primers and 60 Vbeta primers were used for the PCR. The data were produced by immunoSEQ multiplex PCR, yet TCRdb's version contains in-frame clones alone and is incomplete. This table holds fewer than 250,000 clones, approximately 90% found once. The sample consisted of PBMCs. Receptors were obtained from a boy aged 2 to 10 in good health and CMV-seronegative.

The gene calls are TRBV19 and TRBJ1-2; 7 bases are shared with TRBD1. V dropped 5 bases and J dropped 9; count of bases not matched to a gene: 6. Germline V gives CDR1 LNHDA, CDR2 SQIVND (reference sequence). CDR3 length equals 12 residues. The CDR3 DNA is TGTGCCAGTAGTGTGACAGGGACGAGCTACACCTTC. Encoded protein: CASSVTGTSYTF. The whole variable domain, remainder taken from reference TRBV19 and TRBJ1-2, is DGGITQSPKYLFRKEGQNVTLSCEQNLNHDAMYWYRQDPGQGLRLIYYSQIVNDFQKGDIAEGYSVSREKKESFPLTVTSAQKNPTAFYLCASSVTGTSYTFGSGTRLTVV.

This chain joins TRBV18 and TRBJ1-3, with 8 bases aligning to TRBD1. The CDR3 is 17 amino acids. CDR1 and CDR2 from the germline V gene are KGHSH and LQKENI. The V gene end was trimmed by 2 bases and the J gene end by 1 base; junction bases not matched to a gene: 7. CDR3 bases: TGTGCCAGCTCACCAACCGGACAGGGAGGATCTGGAAACACCATATATTTT. Translated, it gives CASSPTGQGGSGNTIYF.

The rearrangement joins TRBV28 to TRBJ2-7, with D unclear. V lost 3 bases, J lost 0 bases, and 9 bases lay in between. The CDR3 length is 14 residues. Germline assignment: CDR1 MDHEN and CDR2 SYDVKM. The CDR3 here is CASSLTGGSYEQYF. In DNA, the CDR3 is TGTGCCAGCAGTTTGACGGGTGGCTCCTACGAGCAGTACTTC.

The chain joins TRBV6-6 to TRBJ1-2; D remains ambiguous. This CDR3 has 15 residues. Germline-derived CDR1 and CDR2 are MNHNY and SVGAGI (reference sequence). Trimming pared 2 bases from V and 4 bases from J, leaving 14 bases between. CDR3 residues: CASSYERETFYGYTF. CDR3 DNA: TGTGCCAGCAGTTACGAGCGGGAAACCTTCTATGGCTACACCTTC.

Only one count was recorded for this clone. The chain couples TRBV25-1 to TRBJ2-1; possibly TRBD2 for D (5 bases). This CDR3 has 14 residues. In germline, CDR1 is MGHDK, CDR2 SYGVNS. CDR3 DNA: TGTGCAAGCGGCGACCTAGAAGGCTACAATGAGCAGTTCTTC. Translation gives CASGDLEGYNEQFF.

V usage is TRBV29-1 and J usage is TRBJ2-7, with 8 nucleotides matching TRBD1. The germline V gene has CDR1 SQVTM and CDR2 ANQGSEA. V shed 5 bases, J shed 0 bases, and the junction held 3 bases outside the gene matches. The CDR3 covers 13 residues. The DNA of the CDR3 is TGCAGCGTTAGGGGACAGGCCTCCTACGAGCAGTACTTC. It yields the protein CSVRGQASYEQYF.

This clone was seen just once. The chain is built from TRBV9 and TRBJ2-2; D is ambiguous. This CDR3 is built from 13 residues. Deletions cut 3 bases from V and 2 bases from J, with 5 bases between. Germline V CDR1 and CDR2: SGDLS, YYNGEE. CDR3 nucleotides: TGTGCCAGCAGCGCCCTAAACACCGGGGAGCTGTTTTTT. It is translated as CASSALNTGELFF.

This chain joins TRBV7-2 and TRBJ1-4, with D perhaps TRBD1 (5 bases). V shed 4 bases and J shed 4 bases, with 10 bases lying between them. The CDR3 loop spans 14 amino acids. CDR1 and CDR2 (germline): SGHTA, FQGNSA. The CDR3 protein is CASSSRGFNEKLFF. The CDR3 region has the DNA TGTGCCAGCAGCTCGCGGGGCTTTAATGAAAAACTGTTTTTT.

The chain combines TRBV28 with TRBJ2-3; 12 bases line up with TRBD2. This CDR3 spans 17 amino acids. The J segment lost 2 bases and the V segment lost 4 bases, leaving 7 bases of the junction unmatched. From germline, CDR1 is MDHEN and CDR2 SYDVKM. CDR3 bases: TGTGCCAGCAGTTCCACTCGACTAGCGGGGGACACAGATACGCAGTATTTT. It translates to CASSSTRLAGDTDTQYF.

The chain carries TRBV19 and TRBJ1-5, with TRBD1 matching over 11 bases. The CDR3 has 13 residues. CDR1 and CDR2 from the germline V gene are LNHDA and SQIVND (reference sequence). J lost 6 bases, V lost 10 bases, and 5 bases had no gene match. CDR3 amino acids: CATGTGGGQPQHF. DNA of the CDR3: TGTGCCACTGGGACAGGGGGTGGTCAGCCCCAGCATTTT.

This clone was seen only once. The CDR3 loop is CASSPLIPGQPLEQYF. In nucleotides, the CDR3 is TGTGCCAGCAGCCCACTAATACCGGGACAGCCCCTGGAGCAGTACTTC. The chain links TRBV11-2 to TRBJ2-7, with 7 nucleotides matching TRBD1. V shed 5 bases, J shed 7 bases, and the junction held 17 bases outside the gene matches. CDR1 and CDR2 (germline): SGHAT, FQNNGV. CDR3 size: 16 residues.

This clone was seen only once. V and J are TRBV6-6 and TRBJ1-1, with D unresolved. Germline assignment: CDR1 MNHNY and CDR2 SVGAGI (reference sequence). The CDR3 is 16 amino acids. Trimming cost V 7 bases and J 5 bases, with 23 bases left between them. This CDR3 reads CASIKTAVGTWTEAFF. The CDR3 DNA is TGTGCCAGCATTAAGACTGCGGTGGGTACGTGGACTGAAGCTTTCTTT.

This clone was recorded a few times. CDR3 DNA: TGCGCCAGCAGCCAAGGGTATGTCGTGGGCCTGGAGCAGTACTTC. Its translation: CASSQGYVVGLEQYF. V gene TRBV4-1 combines with J gene TRBJ2-7; no definite D call. V gave up 1 base and J gave up 7 bases, with 17 bases separating them. The CDR3 is made up of 15 amino acids. Germline values: CDR1 MGHRA, CDR2 YSYEKL.

J is TRBJ1-1 and V is TRBV28; 7 bases are shared with TRBD1. Germline loops: CDR1 MDHEN, CDR2 SYDVKM. Trimming took 7 bases from V and 1 from J; bases not matched to a gene: 6. There are 14 residues in the CDR3. The CDR3 DNA sequence: TGTGCCAGCACCTTGGGGGACAGGAACACTGAAGCTTTCTTT. Amino acids: CASTLGDRNTEAFF.

The sample holds one count of this clone. The rearrangement uses TRBV7-3 and TRBJ2-2; the match to TRBD2 covers 10 bases. V dropped 2 bases and J dropped 1; count of bases not matched to a gene: 19. The CDR3 spans 22 residues. Looked up from germline, CDR1 is SGHTA and CDR2 is FQGTGA. The CDR3 loop reads CASSLGPAGGPGSPKNTGELFF. CDR3 in DNA: TGTGCCAGCAGCTTAGGACCAGCGGGAGGGCCGGGATCTCCGAAGAACACCGGGGAGCTGTTTTTT.

The rearrangement uses TRBV5-1 and TRBJ1-6; 7 bases line up with TRBD1. CDR3 size: 14 residues. CDR1 and CDR2 from the germline V gene are SGHRS and YFSETQ. V was pared by 4 bases and J by 10 bases, with 8 bases of the junction left unmatched. CDR3 nucleotide sequence: TGCGCCAGCAGCCAGCGACAGGGAGAATCACCCCTCCACTTT. Amino acids: CASSQRQGESPLHF.

This clone was found a few times. The rearrangement uses TRBV18 and TRBJ2-2; 8 bases match TRBD2. V shed 4 bases and J 8 bases; nucleotides not matched to a gene: 9. The V gene's germline CDR1 is KGHSH and CDR2 LQKENI. The CDR3 is 15 amino acids. CDR3 DNA: TGTGCCAGCTCACAAAGCGGGAGTAGAGATGGGGAGCTGTTTTTT. It codes for CASSQSGSRDGELFF.

The rearrangement joins TRBV21-1 to TRBJ2-1; the D call in the table, TRBD2, was not verified against the DNA. TRBV21-1 corresponds to a pseudogene. This CDR3 comprises 22 residues. The CDR3 bases are TGTGCCAGCAGCAAAGCGGTTGACCTCACCTCCGGGACTAGCGGGAGTTCCTATGAGCAGTTCTTC. Translating gives CASSKAVDLTSGTSGSSYEQFF.

The chain employs TRBV19 and TRBJ2-2, with D tentatively TRBD2 (5 bases). This CDR3 comprises 12 residues. The germline CDR1 and CDR2 sequences are LNHDA and SQIVND (reference sequence). V gave up 10 bases and J gave up 7 bases, with 13 bases separating them. CDR3 nucleotide sequence: TGTGCCACCTCTAAGCGGAACGGGGAGCTGTTTTTT. Protein sequence: CATSKRNGELFF.

V gene TRBV5-6 combines with J gene TRBJ2-1, with 8 bases matching TRBD2. The CDR3 loop spans 16 amino acids. V lost 0 bases to trimming and J lost 8 bases; unmatched junction nucleotides: 10. In germline, CDR1 is SGHDT, CDR2 YYEEEE. CDR3 coding DNA: TGTGCCAGCAGCTTGGGGACTAGCTGGGGTCGGGATGAGCAGTTCTTC. Protein product: CASSLGTSWGRDEQFF. Based on the CDR3 plus reference TRBV5-6 and TRBJ2-1, the full variable domain is DAGVTQSPTHLIKTRGQQVTLRCSPKSGHDTVSWYQQALGQGPQFIFQYYEEEERQRGNFPDRFSGHQFPNYSSELNVNALLLGDSALYLCASSLGTSWGRDEQFFGPGTRLTVL.

This clone was seen once. This chain joins TRBV18 and TRBJ2-5; tentatively, D is TRBD2 (5 bases). Germline assignment: CDR1 KGHSH and CDR2 LQKENI. V was trimmed by 6 bases and J by 0 bases, leaving 8 bases between them. This CDR3 is built from 13 residues. The CDR3 DNA is TGTGCCAGCTCGCCGGGGTACCAAGAGACCCAGTACTTC. Translated, it gives CASSPGYQETQYF.